This TCR beta chain was recorded in a study of OX40 agonist ivuxolimab in advanced cancers. Study information: Each patient was given ivuxolimab into a vein every 2 weeks, at 0.01 to 10 mg/kg. Points from the study as a whole: Researchers did not determine the expanded peripheral T cells' antigen specificity. Partial responders treated at 0.1-3.0 mg/kg exhibited clonal expansion among the lowest measured.

As to this clone: Its specificity is not known.

V was cut by 5 bases and J by 0 bases, with 9 bases left in between. This CDR3 comprises 14 residues. From germline, CDR1 is SGHTA and CDR2 FQGTGA. Here immunoSEQ multiplex PCR was the method, and the copy in TCRdb shows in-frame clones only, minus some. The data contain approximately 82,000 clones, approximately 82% of them singletons. The source is an adult with an advanced solid tumor such as melanoma, head and neck, liver or kidney cancer. This specimen was CD4+ or CD8+ T cells sorted from blood, taken in a trial of the OX40 agonist ivuxolimab. The chain links TRBV7-3 to TRBJ2-3; D perhaps matches TRBD1 (5 bases). The CDR3 loop is CASSPRQSTDTQYF. The CDR3 nucleotides read TGTGCCAGCAGCCCCCGACAGAGCACAGATACGCAGTATTTT. The full variable domain, rest sourced from reference TRBV7-3 and TRBJ2-3, is GAGVSQTPSNKVTEKGKYVELRCDPISGHTALYWYRQSLGQGPEFLIYFQGTGAADDSGLPNDRFFAVRPEGSVSTLKIQRTERGDSAVYLCASSPRQSTDTQYFGPGTRLTVL.